The 20 T cell receptor beta chains below were found in one sample sequenced in a study of blood T cells in healthy people across ages. The use of a sample-barcoded 5' primer and a J-beta primer mix characterized a second PCR of 7 to 11 cycles. MiXCR was run by TCRdb on the 5' RACE reads, yielding one entry per CDR3 protein. This sample yields approximately 490,000 distinct CDR3 sequences, of which approximately 25% are seen a single time; 8.5% to 9.5% belongs to the top ten. These data are also associated with another study on T cells of mothers and their children.

Source material: blood. Receptors originate from a boy aged 10-17 years in good health.

This clonotype was seen more than once but under ten times. This rearrangement joins TRBV13 to TRBJ2-5; D is unclear. Germline CDR1 and CDR2: PRHDT and FYEKMQ (reference sequence). The length of the CDR3 is 15 residues. V lost 0 bases, J lost 0 bases, and 8 bases lay in between. Here the CDR3 reads CASSLGLPHQETQYF. CDR3 nucleotide sequence: TGTGCCAGCAGCTTAGGATTGCCGCACCAAGAGACCCAGTACTTC.

The J gene is TRBJ2-4, the V gene TRBV12-3 or TRBV12-4; 14 bases line up with TRBD2. This CDR3 has 16 amino acids. J was trimmed by 3 bases and V by 6 bases; bases with no gene match: 4. CDR3 region: CASSGLAGGLKNIQYF. The CDR3, as DNA: TGTGCCAGCAGCGGACTAGCGGGAGGCCTCAAAAACATTCAGTACTTC.

This rearrangement joins TRBV7-8 to TRBJ1-2; weak D call: TRBD1 (5 bases). Germline-derived CDR1 and CDR2 are SGHVS and FQNEAQ. This CDR3 spans 13 amino acids. V dropped 2 bases and J dropped 4 bases, with 8 bases sitting between them. CDR3 coding DNA: TGTGCCAGCAGCTTATGGGGCTCCTATGGCTACACCTTC. Translating gives CASSLWGSYGYTF.

The gene calls are TRBV15 and TRBJ2-5; TRBD2 matches at 14 bases. From germline, CDR1 is LNHNV and CDR2 YYDKDF (reference sequence). The V segment lost 0 bases and the J segment 5 bases; nucleotides outside the gene matches: 5. CDR3 length: 17 amino acids. The CDR3 coding sequence is TGTGCCACCAGCAGAGATAAGGGACTAGCGGGAGCGGAGACCCAGTACTTC. Protein: CATSRDKGLAGAETQYF.

J is TRBJ1-1 and V is TRBV7-2; the D gene is possibly TRBD1 (5 bases). V was pared by 1 base and J by 11 bases, with 14 bases between. CDR3 length: 13 amino acids. CDR1 is SGHTA, CDR2 FQGNSA, per germline. The CDR3: CASSLDSQGRAFF. CDR3 coding DNA: TGTGCCAGCAGCTTAGATAGTCAGGGCCGGGCTTTCTTT.

The V call is TRBV5-6, the J call TRBJ2-3, with D unresolved. The CDR3 has 12 residues. V was trimmed by 4 bases and J by 6 bases, leaving 9 bases between them. The germline CDR1 and CDR2 sequences are SGHDT and YYEEEE. The CDR3 protein is CASSILGDTQYF. In DNA, the CDR3 is TGTGCCAGCAGCATCCTAGGTGATACGCAGTATTTT.

V and J are TRBV7-9 and TRBJ2-3, with D unresolved. The CDR3 is made up of 14 amino acids. The V gene lost 1 base and the J gene lost 6 bases, with 11 bases spanning the gap. Germline CDR1 SEHNR, CDR2 FQNEAQ (reference sequence). The CDR3 nucleotides read TGTGCCAGCAGCTTAGTCCTGATCCGGGATACGCAGTATTTT. As protein: CASSLVLIRDTQYF.

V gene TRBV20-1 combines with J gene TRBJ1-2; tentatively, D is TRBD1 (5 bases). This CDR3 spans 15 amino acids. Deletions cut 2 bases from V and 2 bases from J, with 15 bases between. Looked up from germline, CDR1 is DFQATT and CDR2 is SNEGSKA (reference sequence). CDR3 nucleotides: TGCAGTGCTAGACGGCCAGGGCTTAAAAACTATGGCTACACCTTC. It is translated as CSARRPGLKNYGYTF.

As regards this clonotype: This may be a read error, as it is one base from a much larger clone. The chain combines TRBV28 with TRBJ1-2; no definite D call. Germline values: CDR1 MDHEN, CDR2 SYDVKM. The CDR3 runs 11 residues. The CDR3 spells CANSKNFGYTF. The CDR3 DNA follows: TGTGCCAACAGCAAGAACTTTGGCTACACCTTC.

This clonotype was found a few times. The chain carries TRBV28 and TRBJ2-5, with TRBD1 identical over 8 bases. Germline CDR1 and CDR2: MDHEN and SYDVKM. CDR3 size: 15 residues. V trimming: 6 bases; J trimming: 2 bases; junction bases outside the gene matches: 8. The CDR3 spells CASSPLDRAQETQYF. The CDR3, as DNA: TGTGCCAGCAGCCCCCTGGACAGGGCGCAAGAGACCCAGTACTTC.

The chain employs TRBV5-6 and TRBJ2-7; D is undetermined. Deletions cut 5 bases from V and 4 bases from J, with 19 bases between. CDR3 length: 15 residues. Germline V gene sequence: CDR1 SGHDT, CDR2 YYEEEE. The CDR3 DNA sequence: TGTGCCAGCAGAACTCAGCAGGTCCCCGAATACGAGCAGTACTTC. Its translation: CASRTQQVPEYEQYF.

The chain joins TRBV11-2 to TRBJ2-7; 9 bases map to TRBD2. The CDR3 runs 14 residues. Germline trimming cut 1 base from V and 6 bases from J; bases unmatched to any gene: 4. CDR1 is SGHAT and CDR2 is FQNNGV in the germline V gene. The CDR3 DNA reads as TGTGCCAGCAGCTTAGCTAGCGGGATTAGCGAGCAGTACTTC. This encodes CASSLASGISEQYF.

As concerns this clonotype: At one boundary the junction diverges from the germline segment, which might be a read error. The V and J genes are TRBV5-1 and TRBJ1-1; D gene unclear. This CDR3 contains 12 residues. Germline CDR1 reads SGHRS; CDR2 reads YFSETQ. The CDR3 sequence: CASSNTNTQAFF. The CDR3, as DNA: TGCGCCAGCAGCAACACCAACACTCAAGCTTTCTTT.

The sample holds a few counts of this clonotype. The rearrangement uses TRBV4-3 and TRBJ2-5, with D unresolved. V was pared by 1 base and J by 0 bases, with 15 bases between. The V gene's germline CDR1 is LGHNA and CDR2 YSLEER. The CDR3 totals 17 residues. The DNA for the CDR3 is TGCGCCAGCAGCCAAGTGATGGGTTGGCACGACCAAGAGACCCAGTACTTC. Translation gives CASSQVMGWHDQETQYF.

This chain links TRBV7-2 with TRBJ2-2, with D uncertain. This CDR3 comprises 14 residues. The germline gives CDR1 SGHTA, CDR2 FQGNSA. The V end was cut by 1 base, the J end by 3 bases, with 6 bases between. This CDR3 reads CASSLVADTGELFF. The CDR3 DNA sequence: TGTGCCAGCAGCTTAGTCGCCGACACCGGGGAGCTGTTTTTT.

On this clonotype itself: At one of its ends the junction is not consistent with the germline gene, which may arise from a read error. The chain has TRBV3-1 and TRBJ1-1; perhaps TRBD1 as D (5 bases). The germline V gene has CDR1 LGHDT and CDR2 YNNKEL (reference sequence). The CDR3 is 13 residues long. This CDR3 is CASSQERGALWTF. The DNA for the CDR3 is TGTGCCAGCAGCCAAGAAAGGGGTGCCCTGTGGACTTTT. The full variable domain, completed using reference TRBV3-1 and TRBJ1-1, is DTAVSQTPKYLVTQMGNDKSIKCEQNLGHDTMYWYKQDSKKFLKIMFSYNNKELIINETVPNRFSPKSPDKAHLNLHINSLELGDSAVYFCASSQERGALWTFGQGTRLTVV.

This clonotype was observed a few times. The chain couples TRBV25-1 to TRBJ2-5; D perhaps matches TRBD2 (6 bases). Gene TRBJ2-7 matches the end of the DNA better, so the J call may be wrong. There are 13 residues in the CDR3. Germline CDR1 MGHDK, CDR2 SYGVNS. The CDR3 bases are TGTGCCAGCAGTGAAGGAAGGGGAGGCGAGCAGTACTTC. Protein product: CASSEGRGGEQYF.

This rearrangement joins TRBV19 to TRBJ2-3; TRBD1 is a possible D gene (6 bases). This CDR3 is built from 14 residues. Looked up from germline, CDR1 is LNHDA and CDR2 is SQIVND (reference sequence). V lost 1 base to trimming and J lost 7 bases, with 12 bases between them. CDR3 region: CASSIGRGDNTQYF. The CDR3 DNA is TGTGCCAGTAGTATAGGCAGGGGAGATAATACGCAGTATTTT.

This clonotype was detected only a few times. This rearrangement joins TRBV3-1 to TRBJ2-5, with D unclear. This CDR3 spans 13 amino acids. Germline V lookup: CDR1 LGHDT, CDR2 YNNKEL (reference sequence). Trimming took off 1 base at V and 5 bases at J, with 8 bases between the two ends. CDR3 region: CASSQGMRETQYF. The CDR3 DNA follows: TGTGCCAGCAGCCAAGGGATGAGGGAGACCCAGTACTTC.

The genes are TRBV28 and TRBJ2-7; 7 nucleotides agree with TRBD1. The CDR3 runs to 18 residues. Germline V gene data show CDR1 as MDHEN and CDR2 as SYDVKM. With V trimmed by 6 bases and J by 3 bases, 20 bases remained unmatched. The DNA for the CDR3 is TGTGCCAGCAGCCCCAATCTAGACAGGGCGCGACAGAACTACGAGCAGTACTTC. It specifies CASSPNLDRARQNYEQYF.